This TCR beta chain was documented in a study of blood T cells in healthy people across ages. Next came a second PCR, run for about 7 to 12 cycles, which used a sample-barcoded 5' primer along with a J-beta primer mix. TCRdb redid the calling of the 5' RACE reads with MiXCR, one entry per CDR3 protein. The table lists roughly 1.6 million distinct CDR3 sequences, 30% to 35% of them singletons. For this clonotype: The antigen remains unidentified.

The study's findings and limits: In the absence of known donor CMV status, changes in expanded clonotypes were possibly confounded.

The J segment lost 8 bases and the V segment lost 7 bases, leaving 9 bases of the junction unmatched. Per germline, CDR1 MDHEN and CDR2 SYDVKM. CDR3 length: 14 residues. Isolating PBMCs gave at least 6 million of these cells per sample. Specimen: blood. The rearrangement links TRBV28 to TRBJ2-1, with 9 bases lining up with TRBD2. This clonotype originated in a woman aged 25 to 45 in good health. The CDR3 DNA reads TGTGCCAGCATGGTTAGCGGGAGTGGAGATGAGCAGTTCTTC. It specifies CASMVSGSGDEQFF.